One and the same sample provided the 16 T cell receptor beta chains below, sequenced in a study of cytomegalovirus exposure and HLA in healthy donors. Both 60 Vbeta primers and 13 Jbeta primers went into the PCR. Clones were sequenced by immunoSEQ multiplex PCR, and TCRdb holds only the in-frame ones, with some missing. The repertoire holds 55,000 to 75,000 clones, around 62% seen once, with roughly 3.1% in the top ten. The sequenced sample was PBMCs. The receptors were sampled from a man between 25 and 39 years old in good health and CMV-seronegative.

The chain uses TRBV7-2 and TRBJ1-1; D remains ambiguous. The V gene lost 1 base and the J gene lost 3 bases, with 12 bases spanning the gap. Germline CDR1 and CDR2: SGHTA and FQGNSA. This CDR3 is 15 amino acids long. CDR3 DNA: TGTGCCAGCAGCTTAGTACCCCGGAGGGACACTGAAGCTTTCTTT. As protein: CASSLVPRRDTEAFF.

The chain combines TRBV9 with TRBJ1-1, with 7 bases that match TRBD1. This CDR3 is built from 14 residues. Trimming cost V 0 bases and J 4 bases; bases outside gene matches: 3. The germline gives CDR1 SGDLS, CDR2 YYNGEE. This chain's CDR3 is CASSVAPGGTEAFF. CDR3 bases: TGTGCCAGCAGCGTAGCCCCAGGGGGCACTGAAGCTTTCTTT.

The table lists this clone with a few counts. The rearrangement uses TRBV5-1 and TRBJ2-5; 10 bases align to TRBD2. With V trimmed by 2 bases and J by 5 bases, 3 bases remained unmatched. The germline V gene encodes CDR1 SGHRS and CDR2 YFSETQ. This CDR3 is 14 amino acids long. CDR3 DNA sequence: TGCGCCAGCAGCTTCCTAGCGGGGGTGGAGACCCAGTACTTC. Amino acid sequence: CASSFLAGVETQYF.

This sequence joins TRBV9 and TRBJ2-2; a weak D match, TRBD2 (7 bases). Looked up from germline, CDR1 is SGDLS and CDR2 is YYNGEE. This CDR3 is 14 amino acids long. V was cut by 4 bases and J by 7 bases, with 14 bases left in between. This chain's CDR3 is CASSSWGGGGELFF. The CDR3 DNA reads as TGTGCCAGCAGCTCCTGGGGGGGCGGCGGGGAGCTGTTTTTT.

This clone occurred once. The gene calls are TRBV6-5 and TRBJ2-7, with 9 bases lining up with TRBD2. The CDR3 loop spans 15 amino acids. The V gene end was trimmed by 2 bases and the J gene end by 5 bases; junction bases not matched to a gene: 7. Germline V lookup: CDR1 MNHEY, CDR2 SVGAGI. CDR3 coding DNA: TGTGCCAGCAGTTACCTCCAAAGCGGGGGGCACGAGCAGTACTTC. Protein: CASSYLQSGGHEQYF.

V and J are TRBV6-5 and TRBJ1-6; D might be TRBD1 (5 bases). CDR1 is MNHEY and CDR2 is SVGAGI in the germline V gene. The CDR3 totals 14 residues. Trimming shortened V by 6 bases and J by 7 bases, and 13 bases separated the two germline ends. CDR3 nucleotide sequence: TGTGCCAGCAGCCCCGGGGGGAAGAATTCACCCCTCCACTTT. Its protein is CASSPGGKNSPLHF.

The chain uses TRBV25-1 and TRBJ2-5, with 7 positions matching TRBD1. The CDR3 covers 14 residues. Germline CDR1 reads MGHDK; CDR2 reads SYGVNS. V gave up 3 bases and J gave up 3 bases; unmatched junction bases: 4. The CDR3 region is CASSEPGQKETQYF. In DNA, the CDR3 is TGTGCCAGCAGTGAGCCGGGACAGAAAGAGACCCAGTACTTC.

The CDR3 sequence is CASSRGQGWDEQFF. For the CDR3, the DNA is TGTGCCAGCAGCCGGGGACAGGGCTGGGATGAGCAGTTCTTC. The chain combines TRBV5-4 with TRBJ2-1; TRBD1 aligns across 9 bases. Germline CDR1 is SGHNT and CDR2 is YYREEE (reference sequence). This CDR3 contains 14 residues. Trimming took 4 bases from V and 8 from J; bases not matched to a gene: 7.

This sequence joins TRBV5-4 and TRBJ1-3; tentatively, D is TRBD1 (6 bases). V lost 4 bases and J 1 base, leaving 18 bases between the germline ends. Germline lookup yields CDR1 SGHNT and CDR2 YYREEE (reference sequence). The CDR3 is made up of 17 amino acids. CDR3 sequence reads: CASSTWGRGTSGNTIYF. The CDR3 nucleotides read TGTGCCAGCAGCACGTGGGGCAGGGGCACTTCTGGAAACACCATATATTTT.

CDR3 DNA sequence: TGTGCCAGCAGTGTGACTAGCGGGGGTGCAGATACGCAGTATTTT. This encodes CASSVTSGGADTQYF. The chain links TRBV6-4 to TRBJ2-3, with 12 bases lining up with TRBD2. The germline V gene encodes CDR1 MRHNA and CDR2 SNTAGT. This CDR3 region has 15 residues. Trimming at V came to 4 bases and at J to 4 bases, leaving 3 bases not matched to a gene.

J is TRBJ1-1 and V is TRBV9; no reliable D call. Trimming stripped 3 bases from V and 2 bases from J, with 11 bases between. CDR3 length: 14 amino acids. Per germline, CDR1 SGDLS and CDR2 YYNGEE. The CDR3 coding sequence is TGTGCCAGCAGCGCGAATCGGGGTAACACTGAAGCTTTCTTT. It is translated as CASSANRGNTEAFF.

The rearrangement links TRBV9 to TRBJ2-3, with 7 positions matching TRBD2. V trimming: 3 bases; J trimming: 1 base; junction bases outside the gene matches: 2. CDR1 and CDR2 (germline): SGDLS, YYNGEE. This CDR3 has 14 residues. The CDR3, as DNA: TGTGCCAGCAGCGGCCTAGCGGGCACAGATACGCAGTATTTT. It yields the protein CASSGLAGTDTQYF.

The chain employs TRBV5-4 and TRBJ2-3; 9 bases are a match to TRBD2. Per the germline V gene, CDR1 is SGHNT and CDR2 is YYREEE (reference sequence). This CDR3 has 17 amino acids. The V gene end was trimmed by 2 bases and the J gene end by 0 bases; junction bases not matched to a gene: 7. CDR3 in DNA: TGTGCCAGCAGCTTACCTCTAGCGGGGACTAGCACAGATACGCAGTATTTT. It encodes CASSLPLAGTSTDTQYF.

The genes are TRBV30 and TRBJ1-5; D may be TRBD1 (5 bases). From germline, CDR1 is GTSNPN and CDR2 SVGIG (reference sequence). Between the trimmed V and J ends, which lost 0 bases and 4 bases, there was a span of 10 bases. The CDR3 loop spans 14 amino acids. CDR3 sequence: CAWSVWAGNQPQHF. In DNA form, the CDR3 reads TGTGCCTGGAGTGTATGGGCAGGGAATCAGCCCCAGCATTTT. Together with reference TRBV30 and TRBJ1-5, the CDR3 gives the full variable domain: SQTIHQWPATLVQPVGSPLSLECTVEGTSNPNLYWYRQAAGRGLQLLFYSVGIGQISSEVPQNLSASRPQDRQFILSSKKLLLSDSGFYLCAWSVWAGNQPQHFGDGTRLSIL.

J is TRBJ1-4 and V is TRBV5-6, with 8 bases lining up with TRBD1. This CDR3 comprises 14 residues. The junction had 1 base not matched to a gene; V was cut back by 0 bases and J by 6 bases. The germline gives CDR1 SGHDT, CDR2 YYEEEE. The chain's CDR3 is CASSLAGGHEKLFF. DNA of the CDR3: TGTGCCAGCAGCTTGGCAGGGGGCCATGAAAAACTGTTTTTT.

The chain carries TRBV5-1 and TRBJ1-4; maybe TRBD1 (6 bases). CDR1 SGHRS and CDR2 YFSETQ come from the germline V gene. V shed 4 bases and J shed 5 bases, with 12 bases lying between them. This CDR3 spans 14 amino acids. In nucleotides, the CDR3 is TGCGCCAGCAGCACAGGACAGCCGAATGAAAAACTGTTTTTT. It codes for CASSTGQPNEKLFF.